The TCR beta chain described here comes from a study of T cell responses to AZD1222 COVID-19 vaccine. CDR3 length: 13 amino acids. V was pared by 3 bases and J by 8 bases, with 13 bases between. The data were produced by immunoSEQ multiplex PCR, yet TCRdb's version contains in-frame clones alone and is incomplete. In the table there are approximately 140,000 clones, approximately 89% of which are singletons. Study results and caveats: Just a handful of AZD1222 recipients tested seropositive at baseline. At 160-218 and 743-854, vaccine-associated CD4 TCRs were dominant, and they spanned spike. Samples come after the peak T cell response, not at day 14.

With respect to this clone: The target antigen is unknown.

The chain is built from TRBV12-3 or TRBV12-4 and TRBJ1-2; D is perhaps TRBD1 (5 bases). The source of this sequence is an adult in good health. The sequences come from peripheral blood, collected on day 0 of AZD1222 vaccination. The CDR3 DNA is TGTGCCAGCAGTTTGGAGGGGAGGGACGGCTACACCTTC. Protein: CASSLEGRDGYTF.